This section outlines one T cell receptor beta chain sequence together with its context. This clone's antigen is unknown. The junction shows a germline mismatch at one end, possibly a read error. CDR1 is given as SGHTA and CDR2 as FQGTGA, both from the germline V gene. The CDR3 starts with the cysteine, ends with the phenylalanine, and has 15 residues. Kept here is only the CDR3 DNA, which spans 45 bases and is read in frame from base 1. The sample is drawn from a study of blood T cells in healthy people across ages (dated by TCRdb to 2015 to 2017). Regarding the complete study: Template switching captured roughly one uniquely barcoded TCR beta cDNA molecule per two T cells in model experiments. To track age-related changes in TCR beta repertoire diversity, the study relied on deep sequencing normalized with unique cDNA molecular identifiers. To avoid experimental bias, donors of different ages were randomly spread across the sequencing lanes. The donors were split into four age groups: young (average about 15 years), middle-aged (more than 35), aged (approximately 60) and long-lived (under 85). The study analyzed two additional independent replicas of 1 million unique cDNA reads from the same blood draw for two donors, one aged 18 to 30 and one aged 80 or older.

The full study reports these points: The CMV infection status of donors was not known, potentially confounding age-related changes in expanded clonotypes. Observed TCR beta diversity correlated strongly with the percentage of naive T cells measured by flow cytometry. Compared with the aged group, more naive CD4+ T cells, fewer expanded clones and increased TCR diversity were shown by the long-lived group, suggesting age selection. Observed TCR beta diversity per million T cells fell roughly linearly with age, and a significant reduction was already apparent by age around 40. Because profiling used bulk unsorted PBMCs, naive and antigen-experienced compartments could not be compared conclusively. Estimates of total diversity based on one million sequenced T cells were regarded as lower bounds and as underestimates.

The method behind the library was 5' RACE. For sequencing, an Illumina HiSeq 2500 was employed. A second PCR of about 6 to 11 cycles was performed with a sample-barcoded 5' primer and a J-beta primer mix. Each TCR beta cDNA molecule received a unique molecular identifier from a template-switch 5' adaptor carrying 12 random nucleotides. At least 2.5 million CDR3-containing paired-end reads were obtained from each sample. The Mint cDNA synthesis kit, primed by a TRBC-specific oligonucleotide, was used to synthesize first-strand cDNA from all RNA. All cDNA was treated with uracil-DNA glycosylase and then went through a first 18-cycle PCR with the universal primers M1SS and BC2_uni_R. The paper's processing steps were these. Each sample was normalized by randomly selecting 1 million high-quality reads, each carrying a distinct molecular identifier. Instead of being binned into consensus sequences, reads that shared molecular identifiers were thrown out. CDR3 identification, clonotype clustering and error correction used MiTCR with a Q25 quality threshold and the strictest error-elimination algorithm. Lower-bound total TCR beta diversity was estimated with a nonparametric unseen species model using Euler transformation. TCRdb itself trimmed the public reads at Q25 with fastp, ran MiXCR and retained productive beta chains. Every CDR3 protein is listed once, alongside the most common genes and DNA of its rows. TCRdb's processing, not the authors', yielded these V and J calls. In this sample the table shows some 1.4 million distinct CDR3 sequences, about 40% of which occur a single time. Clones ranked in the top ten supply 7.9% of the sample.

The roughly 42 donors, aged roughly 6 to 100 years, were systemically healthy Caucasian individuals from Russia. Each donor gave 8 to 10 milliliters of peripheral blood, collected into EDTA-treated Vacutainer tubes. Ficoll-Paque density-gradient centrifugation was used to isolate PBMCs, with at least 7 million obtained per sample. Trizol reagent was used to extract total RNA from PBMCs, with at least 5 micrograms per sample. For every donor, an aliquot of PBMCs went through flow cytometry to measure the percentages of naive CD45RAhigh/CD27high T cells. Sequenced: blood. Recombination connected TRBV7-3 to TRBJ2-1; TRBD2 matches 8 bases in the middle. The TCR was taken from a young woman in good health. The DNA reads TGTACCAGCAGCCCCCAGGGACTAGAAAACAATGAGCAGTTCTTC. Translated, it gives CTSSPQGLENNEQFF.